This TCR beta chain stems from a study of blood T cell repertoires in COVID-19. Study in general: Sources were T cells, B-cell-depleted T cells, or PBMCs; the material itself was cDNA or gDNA.

The germline CDR1 and CDR2 sequences are LGHNA and YNFKEQ. This CDR3 spans 16 amino acids. V dropped 0 bases and J dropped 5 bases, with 16 bases sitting between them. Profiled with immunoSEQ multiplex PCR; TCRdb holds only in-frame clones, not every one. In the table there are roughly 180,000 clones, 80% to 85% of which are singletons. The rearrangement uses TRBV4-2 and TRBJ1-2; tentative D call: TRBD1 (6 bases). The TCR comes from a woman aged 30 to 39 with acute or convalescent COVID-19. Sequences were obtained from peripheral blood. In DNA form, the CDR3 reads TGTGCCAGCAGCCAAGATCAGCTGGGCGGACAGTATGGCTACACCTTC. Translation: CASSQDQLGGQYGYTF.